Each of the 5 T cell receptor beta chains below was sequenced from the same sample in a study of blood T cell repertoires in COVID-19. Some clones are missing from TCRdb's copy, which holds only in-frame ones; the method was immunoSEQ multiplex PCR. The sample lists roughly 150,000 clones; 65% to 80% were seen once. Sequencing was performed on PBMCs or T cells enriched from blood (not recorded which). The source is a woman aged 70-85 years in a cohort exposed to, infected with or recovered from COVID-19 (not recorded which).

The genes are TRBV5-4 and TRBJ1-1; D is ambiguous. The CDR3 has 14 amino acids. The germline V gene has CDR1 SGHNT and CDR2 YYREEE (reference sequence). V gave up 0 bases and J gave up 1 base, with 7 bases separating them. The CDR3 here is CASSLVYGNTEAFF. CDR3 bases: TGTGCCAGCAGCTTGGTTTACGGGAACACTGAAGCTTTCTTT.

The rearrangement joins TRBV19 to TRBJ2-1, with 7 bases aligning to TRBD2. With 7 bases clipped from V and 7 bases from J, the junction kept 13 bases outside the gene matches. Germline V lookup: CDR1 LNHDA, CDR2 SQIVND (reference sequence). CDR3 length: 15 residues. CDR3: CASTKGEGRLNEQFF. Written as DNA, the CDR3 is TGTGCCAGTACAAAAGGGGAGGGCAGACTTAATGAGCAGTTCTTC.

In this sample, this clone turned up a few times. The chain carries TRBV10-3 and TRBJ1-1; possible D gene TRBD1, 5 bases. Germline V gene data show CDR1 as ENHRY and CDR2 as SYGVKD. CDR3 length: 12 residues. V was pared by 3 bases and J by 3 bases, with 5 bases between. The CDR3 nucleotides read TGTGCCATCAGTGAAGGGGACACTGAAGCTTTCTTT. Translation gives CAISEGDTEAFF.

The chain couples TRBV19 to TRBJ2-4; 7 positions agree with TRBD2. V lost 5 bases and J lost 6; bases outside the gene matches: 25. The CDR3 is 20 residues long. Per germline, CDR1 LNHDA and CDR2 SQIVND (reference sequence). CDR3 loop: CASSPLGGGTGPSKRNIQYF. For the CDR3, the DNA is TGTGCCAGTAGTCCCTTGGGGGGGGGAACAGGCCCTTCGAAACGAAACATTCAGTACTTC.

This chain joins TRBV7-3 and TRBJ1-1; a possible D gene is TRBD1 (5 bases). This CDR3 has 13 amino acids. CDR1 is SGHTA, CDR2 FQGTGA, per germline. Trimming took 3 bases from V and 6 from J, leaving 11 bases between them. CDR3 DNA: TGTGCCAGCAGCTTCGGGGGGAGCGCTGAAGCTTTCTTT. This sequence encodes CASSFGGSAEAFF.